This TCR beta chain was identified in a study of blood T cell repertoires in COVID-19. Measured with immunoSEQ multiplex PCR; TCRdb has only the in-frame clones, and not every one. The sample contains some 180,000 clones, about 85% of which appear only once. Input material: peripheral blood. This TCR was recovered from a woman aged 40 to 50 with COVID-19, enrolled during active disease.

The CDR3 is CASSGTYEQYF. In nucleotides, the CDR3 is TGTGCCAGCAGCGGTACCTACGAGCAGTACTTC. The rearrangement joins TRBV2 to TRBJ2-7; no reliable D call. V shed 6 bases and J shed 2 bases, with 5 bases lying between them. The CDR3 covers 11 residues. Germline V CDR1 and CDR2: SNHLY, FYNNEI.